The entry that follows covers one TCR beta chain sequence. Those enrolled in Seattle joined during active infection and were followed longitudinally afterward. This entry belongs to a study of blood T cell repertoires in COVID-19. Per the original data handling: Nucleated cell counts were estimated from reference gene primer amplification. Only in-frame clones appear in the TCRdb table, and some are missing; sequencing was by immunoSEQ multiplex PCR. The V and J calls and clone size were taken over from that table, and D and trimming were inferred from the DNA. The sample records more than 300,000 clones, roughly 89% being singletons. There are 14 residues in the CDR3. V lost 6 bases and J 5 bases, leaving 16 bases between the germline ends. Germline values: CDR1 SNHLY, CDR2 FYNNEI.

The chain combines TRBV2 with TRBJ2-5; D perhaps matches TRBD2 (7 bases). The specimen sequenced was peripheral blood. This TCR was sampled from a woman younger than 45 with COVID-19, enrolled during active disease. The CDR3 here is CASRQGGARETQYF. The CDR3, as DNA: TGTGCCAGCAGGCAAGGGGGGGCCCGGGAGACCCAGTACTTC.